This TCR beta chain derives from a study of cytotoxic CD8 clonotypes in ibrutinib-treated CLL. Repertoires were generated with immunoSEQ multiplex PCR, while TCRdb's copy carries only in-frame clones and drops some. The repertoire holds just over 200,000 clones, with over 65% as singletons. The sequence came from a human donor with chronic lymphocytic leukemia. This sample comprised PBMCs, obtained after 12 months of ibrutinib treatment.

The CDR3 nucleotides are TGCGCCAGCAGCTTTGACAGGGGGGGTTCTGGAAACACCATATATTTT. Residues: CASSFDRGGSGNTIYF. The V gene is TRBV5-1, the J gene TRBJ1-3, with 9 bases identical to TRBD1. CDR3 length equals 16 residues. Germline V lookup: CDR1 SGHRS, CDR2 YFSETQ. With V trimmed by 2 bases and J by 1 base, 4 bases remained unmatched.